Reported below is one TCR beta chain. Germline assignment: CDR1 LNHDA and CDR2 SQIVND (reference sequence). There are 16 residues in the CDR3. V shed 6 bases, J shed 3 bases, and the junction held 14 bases outside the gene matches. The data belong to a study of blood T cell repertoires in COVID-19. Study details: From the United States, Italy and Spain came samples of acute and convalescent COVID-19. The cDNA or gDNA used as material had been derived from T cells, B-cell-depleted T cells, or PBMCs.

How the authors handled the data: Nucleated cell counts were estimated from reference gene primer amplification. Profiled with immunoSEQ multiplex PCR; TCRdb holds only in-frame clones, not every one. Clone size and the V and J calls come from that table; the DNA yielded D and trimming. The sample includes about 72,000 clones, about 92% seen only once; the top ten take roughly 9.7%. Sequenced input: peripheral blood. This TCR derives from a human donor in a cohort sampled during active COVID-19. This chain connects TRBV19 to TRBJ2-7; 7 bases line up with TRBD2. CDR3 DNA: TGTGCCAGTAGCATAAGGGGCATGGGGGGGTTCTACGAGCAGTACTTC. Translating it yields CASSIRGMGGFYEQYF. Together with reference TRBV19 and TRBJ2-7, the CDR3 gives the full variable domain: DGGITQSPKYLFRKEGQNVTLSCEQNLNHDAMYWYRQDPGQGLRLIYYSQIVNDFQKGDIAEGYSVSREKKESFPLTVTSAQKNPTAFYLCASSIRGMGGFYEQYFGPGTRLTVT.